The T cell receptor beta chain described here comes from a study of blood T cell repertoires in COVID-19 (dated by TCRdb to between 2020 and 2021). A note on the overall study: Samples from collaborators originated in the United States, Italy and Spain and spanned both the acute and convalescent phases of COVID-19. The material from the prospective study consisted of cDNA or gDNA derived from T cells, B-cell-depleted T cells, or PBMCs. The repertoires were released in a freely available public database meant as a resource for research on the immune response to SARS-CoV-2. Subjects who had been exposed to COVID-19, were actively infected with it, or had recovered from it provided the deeply sampled blood TCRbeta repertoires that made up the dataset. Where available, HLA class I and class II types were taken from metadata supplied by the sample provider and were not determined by assay-based typing. A de-identified subject ID, COVID-19 status, age in years and sex were almost always included in the sample metadata. Samples were obtained from the ongoing ImmuneRACE study (first 160 participants) and from 1,200 or so subjects provided by 6 global collaborators. The study at large found these results: Clinical and demographic metadata were provided uncurated, with the amount varying by source and participant.

Notes on this clone: Its antigen target is currently unknown. Base quality data are lacking; no much larger clone is found one base away. Other DNA sequences from this sample encode an identical CDR3 as well.

Whole blood was collected in K2EDTA tubes by collaborating institutions according to the institutions' own protocols. For TCRbeta analysis, collaborators shipped samples in one of three forms: frozen whole blood, isolated PBMCs, or DNA extracted from either of those sample types. The CDR3 sequence holds 12 residues, the cysteine and phenylalanine included. The CDR3 DNA has 36 bases and is translated from base 1. In the germline V gene, CDR1 corresponds to MDHEN and CDR2 to SYDVKM. V drops 2 bases and J drops 5 bases, leaving 6 bases in between. TCRbeta CDR3 regions were amplified from genomic DNA by means of the immunoSEQ Assay, a bias-controlled multiplex PCR. In the paper's pipeline: Within the assay, amplification of reference gene primers was used to estimate how many nucleated cells each sample contained. Sequence reads were collapsed and filtered to measure the absolute abundance of every unique TCRbeta CDR3 rearrangement. For each sample, productive Simpson clonality was calculated as the square root of Simpson's diversity index over productive rearrangements. Held by TCRdb, this immuneACCESS table contains in-frame sequences only and omits some clones. Under half of the omission traces to an unresolved V gene where checked; the cause of the rest is unknown. V and J calls and clone size are as listed in that table; D and trimming were resolved from the DNA. This sample holds tens of thousands of clones; about 89% were observed only once. The ten largest clones represent roughly 1.1% of the sample.

The sequence was collected from a human donor in a cohort sampled during active COVID-19. The sample comprised peripheral blood. The V and J segments used are TRBV28 and TRBJ1-2; the D gene is not confidently resolved. This receptor carries the CDR3 CASSLTGYGYTF. The nucleotide sequence is given as TGTGCCAGCAGTTTAACCGGGTATGGCTACACCTTC.